The sequence of this T cell receptor (beta chain) was determined in a study of blood T cell repertoires in COVID-19. Sequencing was performed with immunoSEQ multiplex PCR; in TCRdb, only in-frame clones are kept and a portion is missing. The sample records around 320,000 clones, more than 85% being singletons. This CDR3 spans 13 amino acids. Trimming left V 8 bases short and J 0 bases short, with 10 bases between. In germline, CDR1 is SGHTA, CDR2 FQGTGA. Living in 24 US areas, the participants were between roughly 18 and 90 years of age. Participant reports of clinical history set cohort assignment. The chain links TRBV7-3 to TRBJ1-2; no reliable D call. The TCR was taken from a woman aged 25 to 45 who had been exposed to COVID-19. The sequencing input was PBMCs or T cells enriched from blood (not recorded which). CDR3 loop: CASSKEPNYGYTF. The CDR3, as DNA: TGTGCCAGCTCTAAAGAACCTAACTATGGCTACACCTTC.